Following are 7 T cell receptor beta chains from one sample sequenced in a study of response to subunit inactivated influenza vaccine. TCRdb reanalysed the RT-PCR reads using MiXCR and keeps one entry per CDR3 protein. In the table there are roughly 780,000 distinct CDR3 sequences, around a sixth of which are singletons. Source: PBMCs from blood, taken 5 to 6 days after vaccination. Every receptor here comes from a man aged 50 to 59 who received an inactivated influenza vaccine.

This clonotype was counted between two and nine times. The CDR3 nucleotides are TGCGCCAGCAGCCAAGATCGTACGACAGGGCCGGTAGGCTATGGCTACACCTTC. Translated, it gives CASSQDRTTGPVGYGYTF. The chain employs TRBV4-3 and TRBJ1-2; 7 bases are shared with TRBD1. V shed 0 bases, J shed 4 bases, and the junction held 14 bases outside the gene matches. The CDR3 runs to 18 residues. Germline CDR1 LGHNA, CDR2 YSLEER.

This chain links TRBV7-2 with TRBJ2-7; 7 nucleotides match TRBD1. The CDR3 sequence is 14 residues long. Per the germline V gene, CDR1 is SGHTA and CDR2 is FQGNSA. V lost 5 bases and J lost 3; bases outside the gene matches: 7. CDR3 residues: CASSESRDSYEQYF. The DNA of the CDR3 is TGTGCCAGCAGCGAATCCCGGGACAGCTACGAGCAGTACTTC. Full variable domain (remainder filled in from reference TRBV7-2 and TRBJ2-7): GAGVSQSPSNKVTEKGKDVELRCDPISGHTALYWYRQSLGQGLEFLIYFQGNSAPDKSGLPSDRFSAERTGGSVSTLTIQRTQQEDSAVYLCASSESRDSYEQYFGPGTRLTVT.

The V call is TRBV7-6, the J call TRBJ2-7, with D possibly TRBD1 on 6 matching bases. V lost 0 bases and J lost 3, with 9 bases in between. Per germline, CDR1 SGHVS and CDR2 FNYEAQ. CDR3 length: 14 amino acids. The DNA for the CDR3 is TGTGCCAGCAGCTTAGCTCAGGGGCACTACGAGCAGTACTTC. Residues: CASSLAQGHYEQYF.

The chain combines TRBV14 with TRBJ2-3; TRBD2 matches at 8 bases. The germline V gene encodes CDR1 SGHDN and CDR2 FVKESK. V was pared by 3 bases and J by 1 base, with 18 bases of the junction left unmatched. The CDR3 loop spans 20 amino acids. Written as DNA, the CDR3 is TGTGCCAGCAGCCACCCGGACCCCGGAGAGCGGGGGCTCCGCACAGATACGCAGTATTTT. This encodes CASSHPDPGERGLRTDTQYF.

Details on this clonotype: It may be a read error: a sequence one base away is much more abundant. This chain links TRBV7-9 with TRBJ2-1; TRBD2 matches 9 bases. With 3 bases clipped from V and 13 bases from J, the junction kept 19 bases outside the gene matches. Germline loops: CDR1 SEHNR, CDR2 FQNEAQ (reference sequence). This CDR3 comprises 17 residues. Here the CDR3 DNA reads TGTGCCAGCAGCTTCCTCAGTGGGCCAGCGGGAGGTTTTGACCAGTTCTTC. It encodes CASSFLSGPAGGFDQFF.

This chain uses TRBV2 with TRBJ2-3; D call uncertain. The V end was cut by 6 bases, the J end by 1 base, with 11 bases between. This CDR3 region has 14 residues. CDR1 and CDR2 from the germline V gene are SNHLY and FYNNEI. The CDR3 loop reads CASSLPQRTDTQYF. The CDR3 region has the DNA TGTGCCAGCAGCCTCCCACAACGCACAGATACGCAGTATTTT. Drawing the rest from reference TRBV2 and TRBJ2-3, the complete variable domain is EPEVTQTPSHQVTQMGQEVILRCVPISNHLYFYWYRQILGQKVEFLVSFYNNEISEKSEIFDDQFSVERPDGSNFTLKIRSTKLEDSAMYFCASSLPQRTDTQYFGPGTRLTVL.

CDR3 residues: CSVEGIRNTGELFF. Written as DNA, the CDR3 is TGCAGCGTTGAAGGGATTAGAAACACCGGGGAGCTGTTTTTT. The chain carries TRBV29-1 and TRBJ2-2; no firm D call. Germline-derived CDR1 and CDR2 are SQVTM and ANQGSEA. The CDR3 is 14 residues long. Trimming stripped 1 base from V and 2 bases from J, with 8 bases between.